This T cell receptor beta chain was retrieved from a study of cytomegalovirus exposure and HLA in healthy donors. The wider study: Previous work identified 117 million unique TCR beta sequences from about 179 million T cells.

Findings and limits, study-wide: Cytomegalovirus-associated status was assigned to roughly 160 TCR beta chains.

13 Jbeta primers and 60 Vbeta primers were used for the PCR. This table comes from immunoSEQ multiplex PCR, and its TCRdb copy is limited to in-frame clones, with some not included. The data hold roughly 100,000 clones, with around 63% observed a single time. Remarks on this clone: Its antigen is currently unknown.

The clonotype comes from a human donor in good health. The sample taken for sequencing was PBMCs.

This chain's CDR3 is CASGAGGREQYF. CDR3 DNA sequence: TGTGCCAGCGGAGCGGGAGGGCGGGAGCAGTACTTC. The chain is built from TRBV27 and TRBJ2-7; 10 nucleotides align to TRBD2. The junction had 5 bases not matched to a gene; V was cut back by 8 bases and J by 7 bases. The CDR3 is 12 amino acids. Germline V gives CDR1 MNHEY, CDR2 SMNVEV (reference sequence).